The TCR beta chain under discussion was sequenced for a study of blood T cell repertoires in COVID-19. TCRdb's table, derived via immunoSEQ multiplex PCR, lists solely in-frame clones and lacks some. The sample holds about 150,000 clones; roughly 88% are singletons and the top ten take approximately 4.6%. With 5 bases removed from V and 2 bases from J, the gap between germline ends came to 22 bases. The germline V gene has CDR1 SEHNR and CDR2 FQNEAQ (reference sequence). This CDR3 is 18 amino acids long. This clone was seen once. The sample consisted of peripheral blood. This clonotype was obtained from a young man with COVID-19, enrolled during active disease. The chain is built from TRBV7-9 and TRBJ1-3; D is uncertain. The CDR3: CASSPPSGDLVAGNTIYF. DNA for the CDR3: TGTGCCAGCAGCCCCCCCTCGGGAGACTTGGTGGCTGGAAACACCATATATTTT. Full variable domain (missing parts from reference TRBV7-9 and TRBJ1-3): DTGVSQNPRHKITKRGQNVTFRCDPISEHNRLYWYRQTLGQGPEFLTYFQNEAQLEKSRLLSDRFSAERPKGSFSTLEIQRTEQGDSAMYLCASSPPSGDLVAGNTIYFGEGSWLTVV.